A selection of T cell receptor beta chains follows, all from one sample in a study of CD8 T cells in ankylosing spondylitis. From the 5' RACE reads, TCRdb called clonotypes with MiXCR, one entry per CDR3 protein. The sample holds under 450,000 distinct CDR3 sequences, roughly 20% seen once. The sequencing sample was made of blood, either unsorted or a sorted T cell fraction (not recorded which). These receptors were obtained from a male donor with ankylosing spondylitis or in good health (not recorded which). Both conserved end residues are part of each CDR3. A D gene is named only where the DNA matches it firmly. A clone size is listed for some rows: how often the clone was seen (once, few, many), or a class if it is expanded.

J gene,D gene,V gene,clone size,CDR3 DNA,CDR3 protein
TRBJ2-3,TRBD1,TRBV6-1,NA,TGTGCCGCAGGGGGCGGAGCGTGGACGGACACAGATACGCAGTATTTT,CAAGGGAWTDTDTQYF
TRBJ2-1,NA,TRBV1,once,TGCACCAGCACGGCGGGGGGGCTCGATGAGCAGTTCTTC,CTSTAGGLDEQFF
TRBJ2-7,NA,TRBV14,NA,TGTGCCAGCAGCCAAGTCGGACTAATGGTGGAGCAGTACTTC,CASSQVGLMVEQYF
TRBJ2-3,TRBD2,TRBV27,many,TGTGCCAGCAGTCAGGGACTAGCGGTCACAGATACGCAGTATTTT,CASSQGLAVTDTQYF
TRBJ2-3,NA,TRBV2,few,TGTGCCAGCATTCACATCAACACAGATACGCAGTATTTT,CASIHINTDTQYF
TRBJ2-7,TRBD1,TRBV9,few,TGTGCCAGCAGCCCCTTTGGGACAGGGGAGTACGAGCAGTACTTC,CASSPFGTGEYEQYF
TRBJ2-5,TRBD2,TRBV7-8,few,TGTGCCAGCAGCTTAGGGAGCGGGGGGAGGGAGACCCAGTACTTC,CASSLGSGGRETQYF
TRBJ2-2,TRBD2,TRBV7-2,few,TGTGCCAGCAGCTTATATTCGTGGGTCGGGGGGACCGGGGAGCTGTTTTTT,CASSLYSWVGGTGELFF
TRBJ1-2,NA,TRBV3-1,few,TGTGCCAGCAGCCAAGCGGCGGGTAAGGGGTATGGCTACACCTTC,CASSQAAGKGYGYTF
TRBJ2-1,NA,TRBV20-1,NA,TGCAGTGCTAGAGGCGGGGCTTCTGGGAATGAGCAGTTCTTC,CSARGGASGNEQFF
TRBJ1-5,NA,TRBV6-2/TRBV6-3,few,TGTGCCAGCAGCTCGCCCCTGGGCAATCAGCCCCAGCATTTT,CASSSPLGNQPQHF
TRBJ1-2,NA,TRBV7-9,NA,TGTGCCAGCAGCCCGGGGGTACAGGCATCTTTTTTGAGTGGCTACACCTTC,CASSPGVQASFLSGYTF
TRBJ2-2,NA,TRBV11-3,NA,TGTGCCAGCAGCCCTCACACTCAGAACACCGGGGAGCTGTTTTTT,CASSPHTQNTGELFF
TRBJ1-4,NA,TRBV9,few,TGTGCCAGCAGCGTAGAGTCGTCAGGGAATGAAAAACTGTTTTTT,CASSVESSGNEKLFF
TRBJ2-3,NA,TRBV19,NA,TGTGCCACGGATGCAGGGGCTAGCACAGATACGCAGTATTTT,CATDAGASTDTQYF
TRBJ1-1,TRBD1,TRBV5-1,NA,TGCGCCAGCAGCTATTCCGGGACAGGGGAGTACGAAGCTTTCTTT,CASSYSGTGEYEAFF
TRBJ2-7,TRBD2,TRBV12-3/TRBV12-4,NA,TGTGCCAGCAGTTTACCCCTAGCGGGGGCCTACGAGCAGTACTTC,CASSLPLAGAYEQYF
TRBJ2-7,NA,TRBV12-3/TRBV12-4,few,TGTGCCAGCAGTTTGGTCTGGGGATCCGAGTACGAGCAGTACTTC,CASSLVWGSEYEQYF
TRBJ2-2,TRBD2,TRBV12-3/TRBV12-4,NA,TGTGCCAGCAGTCTCGGGGGGGCAAACGGGGAGCTGTTTTTT,CASSLGGANGELFF
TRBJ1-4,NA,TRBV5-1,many,TGCGCCAGCAGCCCCAGGACGGGAACTAATGAAAAACTGTTTTTT,CASSPRTGTNEKLFF
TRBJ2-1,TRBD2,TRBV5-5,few,TGTGCCAGCAGCTCGACGACTAGCGGGGCCTACAATGAGCAGTTCTTC,CASSSTTSGAYNEQFF
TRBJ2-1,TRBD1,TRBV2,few,TGTGCCAGCAGTACCCCCGGGACAGGGCGTAATGAGCAGTTCTTC,CASSTPGTGRNEQFF
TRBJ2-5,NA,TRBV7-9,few,TGTGCCAGCAGTTTTCCCGTCGGGGCAGAGACCCAGTACTTC,CASSFPVGAETQYF
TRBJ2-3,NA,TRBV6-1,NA,TGTGCCAGCAGGCCGGGCTACCATCCTAGCACAGATACGCAGTATTTT,CASRPGYHPSTDTQYF
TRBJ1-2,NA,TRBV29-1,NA,TGCAGCGTTGCCTTACAGGGCCTGCTCGGCTACACCTTC,CSVALQGLLGYTF
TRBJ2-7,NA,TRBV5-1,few,TGCGCCAGCAGCCCTCCGGTGGGGTACGAGCAGTACTTC,CASSPPVGYEQYF
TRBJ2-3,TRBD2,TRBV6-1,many,TGTGCCAGCAGGTCCCCGGGACTAGCGGGAGACCGCACAGATACGCAGTATTTT,CASRSPGLAGDRTDTQYF
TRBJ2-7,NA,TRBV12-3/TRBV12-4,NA,TGTGCCAGCACTCCAGGGGTATCGGCCTACGAGCAGTACTTC,CASTPGVSAYEQYF
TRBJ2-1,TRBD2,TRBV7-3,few,TGTGCCAGCAGCTCATACGGGGGGGGAATCTACAATGAGCAGTTCTTC,CASSSYGGGIYNEQFF
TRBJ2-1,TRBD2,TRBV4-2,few,TGTGCCAGCAGCCAAGGGGGACTAGCGGGGCTCCAAGACAATGAGCAGTTCTTC,CASSQGGLAGLQDNEQFF
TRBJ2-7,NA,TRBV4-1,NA,TGCGCCAGCAGCCAAGTGGGCGAGCAGTACTTC,CASSQVGEQYF
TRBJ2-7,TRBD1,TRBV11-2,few,TGTGCCAGCCGGGGACAGAACTCCTACGAGCAGTACTTC,CASRGQNSYEQYF
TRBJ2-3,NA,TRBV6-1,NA,TGTGCCAGCAGTCCCCCGCCGGTCGGGGGAGATACGCAGTATTTT,CASSPPPVGGDTQYF
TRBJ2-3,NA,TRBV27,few,TGTGCCAGCAGCCGAAACAGGGAGAGACAAGATACGCAGTATTTT,CASSRNRERQDTQYF
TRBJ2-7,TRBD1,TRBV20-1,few,TGCAGTGCTAAGACAGGGCCATACGAGCAGTACTTC,CSAKTGPYEQYF
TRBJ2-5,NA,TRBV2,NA,TGTGCCAGCAGTGAAACCACAGGACACCAAGAGACCCAGTACTTC,CASSETTGHQETQYF
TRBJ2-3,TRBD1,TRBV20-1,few,TGCAGTGCAGAAAACCGGGACAGGGCCACAGATACGCAGTATTTT,CSAENRDRATDTQYF
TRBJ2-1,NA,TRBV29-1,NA,TGCAGCGTTGGGGGGGACAGAGTATACAATGAGCAGTTCTTC,CSVGGDRVYNEQFF
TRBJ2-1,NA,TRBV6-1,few,TGTGCCAGCAGTGTCAGGGAGGCCTACAATGAGCAGTTCTTC,CASSVREAYNEQFF
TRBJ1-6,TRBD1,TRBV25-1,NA,TGTGCCAGCAGTGGACCACAGGGGCCCCTTTTCCACTTT,CASSGPQGPLFHF
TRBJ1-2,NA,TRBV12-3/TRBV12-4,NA,TGTGCCAGCAGTTTAGGTAGGGGAGCATATGGCTACACCTTC,CASSLGRGAYGYTF
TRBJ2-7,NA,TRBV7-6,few,TGTGCCAGCAGCCATCCCCTGGGGTACGAGCAGTACTTC,CASSHPLGYEQYF
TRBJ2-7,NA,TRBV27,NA,TGTGCCGCCTCGTCGGGGCCCCCCTACGAGCAGTACTTC,CAASSGPPYEQYF
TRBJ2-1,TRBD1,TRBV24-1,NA,TGTGCCACCAGTGAGACCGGACAGGGTACCTACAATGAGCAGTTCTTC,CATSETGQGTYNEQFF
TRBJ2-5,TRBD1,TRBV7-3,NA,TGTGCCAGCAGCTTAGGGACAGGATTCCAAGAGACCCAGTACTTC,CASSLGTGFQETQYF
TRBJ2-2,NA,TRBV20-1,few,TGCAGTGCTAGAGACCTCCGGACCGGGGAGCTGTTTTTT,CSARDLRTGELFF
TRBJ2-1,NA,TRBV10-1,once,TGCGCCAGCGGGGGGGACACTCATGAGCAGTTCTTC,CASGGDTHEQFF
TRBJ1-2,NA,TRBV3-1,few,TGTGCCAGCAGCCAAGAACTGGGGCCGTATGGCTACACCTTC,CASSQELGPYGYTF
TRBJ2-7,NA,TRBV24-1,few,TGTGCCACGGAACAGGGTTACGAGCAGTACTTC,CATEQGYEQYF
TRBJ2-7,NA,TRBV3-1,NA,TGTGCCAGCAGCCAAGTTCTTACAGGGATCGCCTACGAGCAGTACTTC,CASSQVLTGIAYEQYF
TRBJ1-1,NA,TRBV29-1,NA,TGCAGCGTTGATGACGCCGGGGACGGAACGCTGAACACTGAAGCTTTCTTT,CSVDDAGDGTLNTEAFF